These 3 T cell receptor beta chains were all obtained from the same sample, sequenced in a study of blood T cells in healthy people across ages. Next came a second PCR, run for about 7 to 11 cycles, which used a sample-barcoded 5' primer along with a J-beta primer mix. Using its own MiXCR run on the 5' RACE reads, TCRdb lists one record per CDR3 protein. Of 1.5 million to 2 million distinct CDR3 sequences in the sample, roughly 32% were seen once. Source material: blood. These receptors all come from a woman younger than 45 in good health.

The genes are TRBV7-2 and TRBJ2-7; tentatively, D is TRBD2 (6 bases). V lost 1 base to trimming and J lost 5 bases, with 9 bases between them. CDR3 length: 13 residues. Germline CDR1 and CDR2: SGHTA and FQGNSA. CDR3 in DNA: TGTGCCAGCAGCTTAGTGTCTAGCGACGAGCAGTACTTC. Residues: CASSLVSSDEQYF.

This clonotype was observed a handful of times. V usage is TRBV29-1 and J usage is TRBJ2-5, with 8 positions matching TRBD2. V lost 7 bases, J lost 13 bases, and 26 bases stayed unmatched. The CDR3 has 16 residues. Germline values: CDR1 SQVTM, CDR2 ANQGSEA. CDR3 DNA sequence: TGCAGCGCGAAGGGCATTAGCGGGACCTTAAGGGACGAGCGGTACTTC. Encoded protein: CSAKGISGTLRDERYF. Looking up the rest from reference TRBV29-1 and TRBJ2-5 gives the full variable domain: SAVISQKPSRDICQRGTSLTIQCQVDSQVTMMFWYRQQPGQSLTLIATANQGSEATYESGFVIDKFPISRPNLTFSTLTVSNMSPEDSSIYLCSAKGISGTLRDERYFGPGTRLLVL.

The sample holds a few counts of this clonotype. One junction end does not reproduce the germline sequence, and a read error may be involved. This rearrangement joins TRBV29-1 to TRBJ1-2; 7 nucleotides agree with TRBD1. This CDR3 region has 13 residues. Looked up from germline, CDR1 is SQVTM and CDR2 is ANQGSEA. DNA of the CDR3: TGCGGCGTTGAGCTTTTGGCAGGGGGGAGCTACACCTTC. The encoded protein is CGVELLAGGSYTF. Drawing the rest from reference TRBV29-1 and TRBJ1-2, the complete variable domain is SAVISQKPSRDICQRGTSLTIQCQVDSQVTMMFWYRQQPGQSLTLIATANQGSEATYESGFVIDKFPISRPNLTFSTLTVSNMSPEDSSIYLCGVELLAGGSYTFGSGTRLTVV.